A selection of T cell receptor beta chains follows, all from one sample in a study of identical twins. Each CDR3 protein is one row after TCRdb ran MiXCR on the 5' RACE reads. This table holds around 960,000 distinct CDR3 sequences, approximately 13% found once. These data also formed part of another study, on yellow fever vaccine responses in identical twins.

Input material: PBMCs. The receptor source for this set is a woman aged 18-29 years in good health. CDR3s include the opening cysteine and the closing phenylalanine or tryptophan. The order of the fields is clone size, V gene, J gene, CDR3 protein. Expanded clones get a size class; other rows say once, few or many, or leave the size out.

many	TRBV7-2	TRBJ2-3	CASSLAYTGTTTDTQYF
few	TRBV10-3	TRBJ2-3	CAISSTGTVDTQYF
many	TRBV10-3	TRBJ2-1	CAISGSGGSYNEQFF
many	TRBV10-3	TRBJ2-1	CAISESEQGGGEQFF
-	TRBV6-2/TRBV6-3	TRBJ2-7	CASRPDRLWDEQYF
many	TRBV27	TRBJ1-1	CASSFGGARAEAFF
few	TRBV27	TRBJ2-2	CASSPRVIDAGELFF
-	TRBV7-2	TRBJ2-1	CASSPLGLVMDEQFF
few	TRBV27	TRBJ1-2	CASSLRTGGLYGYTF
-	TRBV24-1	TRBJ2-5	CATSDNGGASQETQYF
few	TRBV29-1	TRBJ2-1	CSVENQGTDNEQFF
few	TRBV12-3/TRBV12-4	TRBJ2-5	CASSPGTEYPQYF
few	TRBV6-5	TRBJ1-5	CASSFGSLSGQQNQPQHF
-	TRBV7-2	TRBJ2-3	CASSFPPPDTQYF
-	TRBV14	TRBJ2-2	CASSQGGRTGELFF
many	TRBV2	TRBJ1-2	CASSELNTLGGYTF
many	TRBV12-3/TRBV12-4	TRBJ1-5	CASSFDSSNQPQHF
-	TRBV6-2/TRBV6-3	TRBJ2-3	CASRQPGLAGGTDTQYF
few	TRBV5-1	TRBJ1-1	CASSLALKGVDTEAFF
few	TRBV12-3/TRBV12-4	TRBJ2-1	CATGTGIAYEQFF
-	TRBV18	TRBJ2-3	CASSRTFLNTDTQYF
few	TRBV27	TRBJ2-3	CASSHQGVRTDTQYF
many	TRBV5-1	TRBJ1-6	CASSLDSSTPYLHF
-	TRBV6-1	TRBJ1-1	CASSVERGVGTEAFF
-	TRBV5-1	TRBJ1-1	CASSRAESTEAFF
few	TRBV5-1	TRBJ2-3	CASSYGAAGGPSTDTQYF
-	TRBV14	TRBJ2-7	CASSQSYAGDTYEQYF
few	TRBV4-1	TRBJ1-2	CASSQDPARGRANYGYTF
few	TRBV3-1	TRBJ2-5	CASSQADSEETQYF
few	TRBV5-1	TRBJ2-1	CASSRDRIYNEQFF
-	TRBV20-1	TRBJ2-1	CSTPVGLLHEQFF